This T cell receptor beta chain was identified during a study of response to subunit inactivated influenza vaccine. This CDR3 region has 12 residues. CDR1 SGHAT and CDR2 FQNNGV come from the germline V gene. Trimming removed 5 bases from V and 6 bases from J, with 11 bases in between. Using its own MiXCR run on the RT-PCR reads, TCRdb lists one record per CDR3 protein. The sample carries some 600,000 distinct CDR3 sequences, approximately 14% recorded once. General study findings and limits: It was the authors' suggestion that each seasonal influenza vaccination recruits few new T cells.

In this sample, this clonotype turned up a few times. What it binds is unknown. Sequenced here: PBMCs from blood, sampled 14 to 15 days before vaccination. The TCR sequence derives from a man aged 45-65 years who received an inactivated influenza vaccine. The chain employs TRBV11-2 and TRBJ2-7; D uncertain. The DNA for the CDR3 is TGTGCCAGCAGCCGCGCCGGTGCCGAGCAGTACTTC. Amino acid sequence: CASSRAGAEQYF.